This T cell receptor beta chain was retrieved from a study of blood T cell repertoires in COVID-19 (dated by TCRdb to 2019 to 2021). About the full investigation: The collaborator samples originated in the United States, Italy and Spain and spanned the acute and convalescent phases of COVID-19. A de-identified subject ID, COVID-19 status, age in years and sex were almost always included in the sample metadata. A freely available public database, intended as a resource for researchers studying the immune response to SARS-CoV-2, is where the repertoires were released. Subjects who had been exposed to COVID-19, were actively infected with it, or had recovered from it provided the deeply sampled blood TCRbeta repertoires that made up the dataset. The samples were drawn from two sources: the first 160 participants of the ongoing ImmuneRACE study, and 950 to 1,500 subjects contributed by 6 global collaborators. The prospective study material was composed of cDNA or gDNA derived from T cells, B-cell-depleted T cells, or PBMCs. Where HLA class I and class II types were available, the types were taken from metadata supplied by the sample provider, not from assay-based typing. General findings and caveats noted by the study authors: Clinical and demographic metadata were provided uncurated, with the amount varying by source and participant.

The collaborating institutions used their own protocols to collect whole blood in K2EDTA tubes. Collaborator samples were shipped for TCRbeta analysis as frozen whole blood, isolated PBMCs, or DNA extracted from either sample type. Trimming takes 7 bases off V and 4 bases off J; junction bases not matched to a gene: 11. The cysteine opens and the phenylalanine closes a CDR3 of 15 amino acids. This entry keeps only the CDR3 DNA: 45 bases, framed from base 1. The germline V gene (reference sequence) yields LNHDA for CDR1 and SQIVND for CDR2. As concerns this clone: Its antigen is not yet known. The sample holds no much larger clone one base away, and base qualities are not on file.

TCRbeta CDR3 regions were amplified from genomic DNA using the immunoSEQ Assay, a bias-controlled multiplex PCR. The original methods were these. The number of nucleated cells in each sample was estimated from the amplification of reference gene primers within the assay. To quantify the absolute abundance of each unique TCRbeta CDR3 rearrangement, sequence reads were collapsed and filtered. For each sample, productive Simpson clonality was calculated as the square root of Simpson's diversity index across productive rearrangements. The immuneACCESS repertoire file appears here via TCRdb, limited to in-frame rearrangements. These files lack a portion of the clones; in checked studies, under half of the deficit traces to unresolved V genes, and the cause of the others is not known. V and J calls plus clone size are reproduced from that table; the DNA served to infer D and trimming. The sample table holds approximately 41,000 clones, of which 88% were seen once. The leading ten clones occupy approximately 4.8% of the sample.

The chain uses TRBV19 and TRBJ2-7; TRBD2 agrees with 9 junctional bases. The receptor was derived from a human donor in a cohort sampled during active COVID-19. The sample was peripheral blood. The sequence in DNA is TGTGCCAGTATAGTCCAAGCGGGGGGTTCTTACGAGCAGTACTTC. It encodes CASIVQAGGSYEQYF.